This T cell receptor beta chain was sequenced in a study of T cells in Graves' hyperthyroidism and ophthalmopathy. Amplification yielded TCR beta CDR3 regions, with RNA transcripts as the source. The HTBI primer set drove a first-round RT-PCR of the TCR CDR3. One entry per CDR3 protein, called by TCRdb with MiXCR from the multiplex PCR reads. The sample holds some 600,000 distinct CDR3 sequences, more than 11% seen once. This clonotype was seen repeatedly, ten times or more. Using over 8.5 ml of fresh peripheral blood, PBMCs were prepared. The specimen sequenced was blood. This clonotype was sampled from a woman aged 25-40 years with Graves' hyperthyroidism that later progressed to Graves' ophthalmopathy.

The CDR3 region has the DNA TGTGCCCTATCCTATACGGGCAGGCCTTATGGCTACACCTTC. Translation: CALSYTGRPYGYTF. The chain couples TRBV30 to TRBJ1-2; D uncertain. The CDR3 contains 14 residues. CDR1 and CDR2 (germline): GTSNPN, SVGIG (reference sequence). V lost 8 bases and J 5 bases, leaving 21 bases between the germline ends.